These 2 T cell receptor beta chains were sequenced from one sample in a study of cytomegalovirus exposure and HLA in healthy donors. Primers included in the PCR were 60 Vbeta and 13 Jbeta primers. TCRdb keeps only in-frame clones here, not all; method: immunoSEQ multiplex PCR. The sample includes 150,000 to 200,000 clones, 84% seen only once; the top ten take under 1.5%. Sequenced material: PBMCs. All receptors derive from a girl under 10 years old in good health and CMV-seropositive.

This clone was seen only once. CDR3 DNA sequence: TGTGCCAGCAGTTACTCCGAGGAGGGCACGACCCAGTACTTC. Translated, it gives CASSYSEEGTTQYF. The rearrangement joins TRBV6-6 to TRBJ2-5, with D possibly being TRBD2 (6 bases). The CDR3 has 14 residues. Trimming pared 0 bases from V and 7 bases from J, leaving 12 bases between. Germline CDR1 reads MNHNY; CDR2 reads SVGAGI (reference sequence).

The chain uses TRBV5-6 and TRBJ2-7; TRBD1 matches 9 bases. This CDR3 has 15 residues. The germline gives CDR1 SGHDT, CDR2 YYEEEE. V was pared by 3 bases and J by 3 bases, with 7 bases of the junction left unmatched. The CDR3 loop is CASSSVVGQGYEQYF. DNA of the CDR3: TGTGCCAGCAGCTCGGTCGTGGGACAGGGCTACGAGCAGTACTTC.